This TCR beta chain was sequenced in a study of T-cell reconstitution after alpha-beta-depleted transplantation in children. Preparation of the TCRbeta library used unique molecular identifiers. TCRdb reprocessed the PCR reads via MiXCR and lists one record per CDR3 protein. Of hundreds of thousands of distinct CDR3 sequences listed, 6.5% to 9% are singletons. A remark on this clonotype: Its specificity is unknown.

Trimming shortened V by 1 base and J by 4 bases, and 13 bases separated the two germline ends. From germline, CDR1 is LNHDA and CDR2 SQIVND (reference sequence). This CDR3 has 15 residues. Whole-study findings and limits: After one year, T-cell counts and TCRbeta diversity mostly came from new T cells. Recipient T cells and thymic progenitors that survived were the source of the high TCRbeta diversity seen at day 60 in some patients. Reportedly, only several hundred clones from non-depleted graft cells drove alpha-beta T-cell counts at about two months.

The chain recombines TRBV19 with TRBJ1-2; D gene ambiguous. Source: PBMCs, mostly from graft donor cells, taken 180 days after TCRalphabeta/CD19-depleted stem cell transplant. This clonotype originated in a male patient younger than 18 who had a stem cell transplant for acute lymphoblastic leukemia, so the T cells may come from the graft donor. As DNA, the CDR3 is TGTGCCAGTAGTATAGTAGGCAGGCTCTCCTATGGCTACACCTTC. Protein sequence: CASSIVGRLSYGYTF.